The 15 T cell receptor beta chains below were found in one sample sequenced in a study of Tregs in tolerant kidney transplant recipients. Method: immunoSEQ multiplex PCR; TCRdb's copy keeps in-frame clones and lacks some. This table holds roughly 70,000 clones, about 87% found once. Recipients received nonmyeloablative bone marrow transplants from related graft donors, with transient mixed chimerism. The source was CD4+ T cells from blood (PBMCs), collected 6 months after the transplant. These receptor sequences come from a human patient who received a combined kidney and bone marrow transplant. Some T cells here may be from the graft donor.

The chain combines TRBV10-3 with TRBJ1-1, with D possibly TRBD1 on 5 matching bases. Germline V gene lookup returns CDR1 ENHRY and CDR2 SYGVKD. The CDR3 sequence is 14 residues long. Trimming cost V 3 bases and J 1 base, with 9 bases left between them. For the CDR3, the DNA is TGTGCCATCAGTGAACGACAGTCGAACACTGAAGCTTTCTTT. Translated: CAISERQSNTEAFF.

This chain links TRBV7-9 with TRBJ2-7; possible D gene TRBD2, 6 bases. Per the germline V gene, CDR1 is SEHNR and CDR2 is FQNEAQ (reference sequence). The CDR3 consists of 14 residues. Trimming removed 0 bases at V and 2 bases at J, with 8 bases between. The CDR3 coding sequence is TGTGCCAGCAGCTTAGCAGGCGGGACCTACGAGCAGTACTTC. Translating it yields CASSLAGGTYEQYF.

The chain recombines TRBV5-1 with TRBJ2-3; 11 nucleotides match TRBD2. With V trimmed by 0 bases and J by 0 bases, 6 bases remained unmatched. The CDR3 extends over 18 amino acids. The V gene's germline CDR1 is SGHRS and CDR2 YFSETQ. The chain's CDR3 is CASSLATSGESSTDTQYF. As DNA, the CDR3 is TGCGCCAGCAGCTTGGCGACTAGCGGGGAATCTAGCACAGATACGCAGTATTTT.

The genes are TRBV11-3 and TRBJ1-2, with 10 bases matching TRBD1. Trimming cost V 5 bases and J 8 bases; bases outside gene matches: 2. CDR3 length equals 12 residues. CDR1 is SGHNT and CDR2 is YENEEA in the germline V gene. Written as DNA, the CDR3 is TGTGCCAGCAGCGGGACAGGGGTCGGCTACACCTTC. Protein sequence: CASSGTGVGYTF.

This clone was counted a single time. This chain connects TRBV7-9 to TRBJ2-3, with 7 bases lining up with TRBD1. With 5 bases clipped from V and 2 bases from J, the junction kept 7 bases outside the gene matches. The germline CDR1 and CDR2 sequences are SEHNR and FQNEAQ (reference sequence). The CDR3 is 15 residues long. CDR3 residues: CASSTRGQLTDTQYF. The DNA for the CDR3 is TGTGCCAGCAGCACCAGGGGACAGCTCACAGATACGCAGTATTTT.

The chain employs TRBV4-3 and TRBJ2-2, with TRBD2 matching over 7 bases. The CDR3 has 18 amino acids. The junction had 10 bases not matched to a gene; V was cut back by 2 bases and J by 1 base. Looked up from germline, CDR1 is LGHNA and CDR2 is YSLEER. CDR3 DNA: TGCGCCAGCAGCCAAAAGTCCCTAGCGGTGAAGAACACCGGGGAGCTGTTTTTT. Translated: CASSQKSLAVKNTGELFF.

The chain joins TRBV7-9 to TRBJ2-5; TRBD1 might be the D (6 bases). V shed 5 bases and J shed 5 bases, with 21 bases lying between them. This CDR3 has 16 amino acids. Per germline, CDR1 SEHNR and CDR2 FQNEAQ (reference sequence). CDR3 coding DNA: TGTGCCAGCAGCGCCAGGGGTCTTCTTCCCGAGGAGACCCAGTACTTC. Amino acids: CASSARGLLPEETQYF.

V and J are TRBV5-1 and TRBJ1-2, with 7 bases identical to TRBD1. This CDR3 region has 17 residues. After removal of 0 bases from V and 0 bases from J, the junction contained 8 bases not matched to a gene. Germline loops: CDR1 SGHRS, CDR2 YFSETQ. The CDR3 DNA is TGCGCCAGCAGCTTGGTGGGACAGAGACCCTCTAACTATGGCTACACCTTC. It yields the protein CASSLVGQRPSNYGYTF.

This sequence joins TRBV7-2 and TRBJ1-4, with D perhaps TRBD1 (6 bases). Germline V gene data show CDR1 as SGHTA and CDR2 as FQGNSA. V gave up 5 bases and J gave up 4 bases, with 14 bases separating them. The CDR3 extends over 15 amino acids. The CDR3 coding sequence is TGTGCCAGCAGCCTGGAGGGGGGGAATAATGAAAAACTGTTTTTT. As protein: CASSLEGGNNEKLFF.

The count of this clone is one. The chain has TRBV11-3 and TRBJ2-7; 12 bases fit TRBD2. Germline V gene sequence: CDR1 SGHNT, CDR2 YENEEA. The CDR3 extends over 18 amino acids. Trimming cost V 1 base and J 0 bases; bases outside gene matches: 7. CDR3 residues: CASSLAATSGRFSYEQYF. The CDR3 DNA reads as TGTGCCAGCAGCTTAGCGGCTACTAGCGGGAGGTTCTCCTACGAGCAGTACTTC.

The chain has TRBV5-1 and TRBJ2-7, with D perhaps matching TRBD1 (6 bases). V gave up 3 bases and J gave up 2 bases, with 12 bases separating them. In germline, CDR1 is SGHRS, CDR2 YFSETQ. The CDR3 totals 14 residues. This CDR3 is CASSSQGWPYEQYF. The CDR3 DNA reads as TGCGCCAGCAGCTCCCAGGGGTGGCCCTACGAGCAGTACTTC.

DNA for the CDR3: TGTGCCAGCAGCTTAGAAGCCAGGATAAGCTATGGCTACACCTTC. Amino acid sequence: CASSLEARISYGYTF. The genes are TRBV7-2 and TRBJ1-2; D is unresolved. V shed 1 base and J shed 4 bases, with 13 bases lying between them. CDR1 is SGHTA, CDR2 FQGNSA, per germline. The CDR3 runs 15 residues. Based on the CDR3 plus reference TRBV7-2 and TRBJ1-2, the full variable domain is GAGVSQSPSNKVTEKGKDVELRCDPISGHTALYWYRQSLGQGLEFLIYFQGNSAPDKSGLPSDRFSAERTGGSVSTLTIQRTQQEDSAVYLCASSLEARISYGYTFGSGTRLTVV.

This CDR3 reads CSVVGQGVAEAFF. CDR3 coding DNA: TGCAGCGTCGTAGGGCAGGGGGTCGCTGAAGCTTTCTTT. The chain has TRBV29-1 and TRBJ1-1; 7 bases are a match to TRBD1. This CDR3 is built from 13 residues. V was clipped by 6 bases and J by 6 bases; unmatched bases: 10. From germline, CDR1 is SQVTM and CDR2 ANQGSEA. Full variable domain (outside the CDR3, taken from reference TRBV29-1 and TRBJ1-1): SAVISQKPSRDICQRGTSLTIQCQVDSQVTMMFWYRQQPGQSLTLIATANQGSEATYESGFVIDKFPISRPNLTFSTLTVSNMSPEDSSIYLCSVVGQGVAEAFFGQGTRLTVV.

This chain uses TRBV7-3 with TRBJ2-1; TRBD2 matches at 16 bases. With V trimmed by 5 bases and J by 4 bases, 11 bases remained unmatched. The CDR3 runs to 19 residues. Germline loops: CDR1 SGHTA, CDR2 FQGTGA. The DNA for the CDR3 is TGTGCCAGCAGCCTATACGGGACTAGCGGGAGGGGAACTTACAATGAGCAGTTCTTC. Amino acids: CASSLYGTSGRGTYNEQFF.

The chain couples TRBV14 to TRBJ2-5; possible D gene TRBD1, 5 bases. Germline V gene data show CDR1 as SGHDN and CDR2 as FVKESK. V lost 0 bases and J lost 13, with 15 bases in between. The CDR3 length is 13 residues. This chain's CDR3 is CASSQERQITMYF. CDR3 coding DNA: TGTGCCAGCAGCCAAGAGCGACAGATTACCATGTACTTC.